Listed below are T cell receptor beta chains from one sample, sequenced in a study of CXCR3-negative and CXCR3-positive naive CD8 T cells. TCRdb re-called the 5' RACE reads; every CDR3 protein appears as one record, without DNA. Its clone listing holds approximately 100,000 distinct CDR3 sequences. What was sequenced was naive CXCR3+ CD8+ T cells from blood. These receptors came from a human donor in good health. Some clones in this sample may be carry-over from other donors' samples. Each CDR3 is given with its conserved first and last residue.

TRBV7-2,TRBJ2-1,CASSFADSSYDEQFF
TRBV7-3,TRBJ2-1,CASSSTGSLYNEQFF
TRBV6-2/TRBV6-3,TRBJ2-2,CASMRTDNTGELFF
TRBV2,TRBJ1-5,CASSEYGGLSNQPQHF
TRBV7-9,TRBJ1-1,CASSQGPGSNTEAFF
TRBV7-7,TRBJ2-5,CASSRLRDANPEGQETQYF
TRBV10-3,TRBJ2-1,CAISPGGYEYNEQFF
TRBV5-1,TRBJ2-1,CASSFSLAGGLYNEQFF
TRBV6-6,TRBJ2-2,CASSPAPGELFF
TRBV15,TRBJ2-7,CATSRDEWGTGGGYEQYF
TRBV27,TRBJ2-5,CASSPLRERETQYF
TRBV27,TRBJ2-7,CASSTTGTGSYEQYF
TRBV9,TRBJ2-7,CASSPVQGGDEQYF
TRBV28,TRBJ2-7,CASSPAYYEQYF
TRBV28,TRBJ2-7,CASSFIRDGVYEQYF
TRBV7-6,TRBJ1-1,CASSSSPDLNTEAFF
TRBV7-8,TRBJ2-1,CASSPTVGNEQFF
TRBV7-6,TRBJ1-1,CASSLAPGRETEAFF
TRBV12-3/TRBV12-4,TRBJ1-2,CASSLALGGTPAF
TRBV12-3/TRBV12-4,TRBJ2-7,CASSLRVGTSGLYEQYF
TRBV29-1,TRBJ2-7,CSVDLGPSYEQYF
TRBV12-3/TRBV12-4,TRBJ2-7,CASPRSPERRPHYEQYF
TRBV20-1,TRBJ2-2,CSAKQGTNTGELFF
TRBV4-2,TRBJ2-3,CASSQEEGQGASDTQYF
TRBV21-1,TRBJ2-7,CASTSPAEGAYEQYF
TRBV7-9,TRBJ2-2,CASSLGVGTGELFF
TRBV29-1,TRBJ2-7,CSVDRGYEQYF